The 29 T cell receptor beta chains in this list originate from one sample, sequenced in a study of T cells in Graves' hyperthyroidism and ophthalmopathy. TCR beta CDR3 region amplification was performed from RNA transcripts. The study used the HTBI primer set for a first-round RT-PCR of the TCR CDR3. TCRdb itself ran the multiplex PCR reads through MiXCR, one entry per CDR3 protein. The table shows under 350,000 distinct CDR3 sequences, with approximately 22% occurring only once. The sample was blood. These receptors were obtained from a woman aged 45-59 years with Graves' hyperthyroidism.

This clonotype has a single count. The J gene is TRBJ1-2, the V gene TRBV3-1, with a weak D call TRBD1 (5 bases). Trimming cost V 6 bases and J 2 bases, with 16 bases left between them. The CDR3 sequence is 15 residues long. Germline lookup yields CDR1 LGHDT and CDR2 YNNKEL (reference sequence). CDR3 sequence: CASSGTGSPNYGYTF. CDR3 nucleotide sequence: TGTGCCAGCAGTGGGACGGGATCGCCCAACTATGGCTACACCTTC.

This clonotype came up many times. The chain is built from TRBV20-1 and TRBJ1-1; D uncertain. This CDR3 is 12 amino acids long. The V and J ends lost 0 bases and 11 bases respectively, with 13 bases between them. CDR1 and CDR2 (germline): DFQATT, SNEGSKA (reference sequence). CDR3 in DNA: TGCAGTGCTAGAGAAAGTGGTGTAAGGGCTTTCTTT. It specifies CSARESGVRAFF.

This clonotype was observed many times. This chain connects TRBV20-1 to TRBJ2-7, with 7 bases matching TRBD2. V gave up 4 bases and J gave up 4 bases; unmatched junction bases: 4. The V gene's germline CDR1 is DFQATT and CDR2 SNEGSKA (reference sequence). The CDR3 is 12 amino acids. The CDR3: CSAKRDFYEQYF. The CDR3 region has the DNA TGCAGTGCTAAGCGGGATTTTTACGAGCAGTACTTC.

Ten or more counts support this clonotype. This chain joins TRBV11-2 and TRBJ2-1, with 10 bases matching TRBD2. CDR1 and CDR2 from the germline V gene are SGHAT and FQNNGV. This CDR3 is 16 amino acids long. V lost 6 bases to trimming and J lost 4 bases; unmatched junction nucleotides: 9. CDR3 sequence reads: CASRPPGTSVYNEQFF. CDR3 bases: TGTGCCAGCAGACCGCCCGGGACTAGCGTTTACAATGAGCAGTTCTTC.

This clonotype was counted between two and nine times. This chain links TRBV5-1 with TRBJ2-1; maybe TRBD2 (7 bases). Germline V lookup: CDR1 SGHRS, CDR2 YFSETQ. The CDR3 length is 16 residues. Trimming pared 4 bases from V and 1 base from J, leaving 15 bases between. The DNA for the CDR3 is TGCGCCAGCAGCCTTAACCGGGGGGCTTCCTACAATGAGCAGTTCTTC. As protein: CASSLNRGASYNEQFF.

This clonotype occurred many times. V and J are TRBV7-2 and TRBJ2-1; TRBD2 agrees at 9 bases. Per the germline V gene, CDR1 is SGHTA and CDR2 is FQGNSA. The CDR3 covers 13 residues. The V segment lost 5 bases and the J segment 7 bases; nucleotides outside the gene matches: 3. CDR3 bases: TGTGCCAGCAGCCTCGGACTAGCGAATGAGCAGTTCTTC. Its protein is CASSLGLANEQFF.

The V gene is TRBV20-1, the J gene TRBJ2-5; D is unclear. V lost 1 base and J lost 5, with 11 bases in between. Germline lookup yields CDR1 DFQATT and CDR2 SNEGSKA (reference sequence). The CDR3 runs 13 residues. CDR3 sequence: CSARVGLAETQYF. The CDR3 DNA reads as TGCAGTGCTAGAGTCGGGCTTGCGGAGACCCAGTACTTC.

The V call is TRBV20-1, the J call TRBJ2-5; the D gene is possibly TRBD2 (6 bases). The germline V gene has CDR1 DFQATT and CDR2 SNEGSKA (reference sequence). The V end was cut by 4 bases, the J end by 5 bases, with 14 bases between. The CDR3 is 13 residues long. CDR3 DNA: TGCAGTGCTAAAGACATACGGGGGGAGACCCAGTACTTC. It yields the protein CSAKDIRGETQYF.

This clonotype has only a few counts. The CDR3 DNA reads TGTGCCAGCTCGGGCGGAGCCCTTTACAATGAGCAGTTCTTC. Protein: CASSGGALYNEQFF. The J gene is TRBJ2-1, the V gene TRBV18; the D is unclear. Germline V gives CDR1 KGHSH, CDR2 LQKENI. V was clipped by 6 bases and J by 4 bases, with 13 bases between them. The CDR3 sequence is 14 residues long.

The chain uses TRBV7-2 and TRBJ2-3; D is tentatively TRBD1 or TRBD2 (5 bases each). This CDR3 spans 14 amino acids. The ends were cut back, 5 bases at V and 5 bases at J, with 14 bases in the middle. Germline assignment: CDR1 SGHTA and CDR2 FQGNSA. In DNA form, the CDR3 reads TGTGCCAGCAGCCTAGTGGGGACCGGAGATACGCAGTATTTT. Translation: CASSLVGTGDTQYF.

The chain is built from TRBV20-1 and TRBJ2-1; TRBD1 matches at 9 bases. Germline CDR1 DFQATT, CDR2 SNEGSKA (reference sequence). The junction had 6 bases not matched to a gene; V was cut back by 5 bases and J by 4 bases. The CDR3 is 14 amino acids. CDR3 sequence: CSAADRGPYNEQFF. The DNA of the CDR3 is TGCAGTGCTGCGGACAGGGGCCCATACAATGAGCAGTTCTTC.

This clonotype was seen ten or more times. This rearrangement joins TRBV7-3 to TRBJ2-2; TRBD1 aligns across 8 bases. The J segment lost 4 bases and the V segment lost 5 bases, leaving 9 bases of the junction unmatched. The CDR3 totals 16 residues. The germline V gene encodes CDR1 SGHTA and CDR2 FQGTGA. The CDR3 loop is CASSRRQGSTTGELFF. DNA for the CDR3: TGTGCCAGCAGCCGTCGACAGGGGTCGACCACCGGGGAGCTGTTTTTT.

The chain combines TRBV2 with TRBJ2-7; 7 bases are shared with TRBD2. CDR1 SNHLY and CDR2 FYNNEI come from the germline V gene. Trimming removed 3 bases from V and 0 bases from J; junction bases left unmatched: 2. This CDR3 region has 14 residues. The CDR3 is CASSERGISYEQYF. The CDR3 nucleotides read TGTGCCAGCAGTGAGCGGGGGATCTCCTACGAGCAGTACTTC.

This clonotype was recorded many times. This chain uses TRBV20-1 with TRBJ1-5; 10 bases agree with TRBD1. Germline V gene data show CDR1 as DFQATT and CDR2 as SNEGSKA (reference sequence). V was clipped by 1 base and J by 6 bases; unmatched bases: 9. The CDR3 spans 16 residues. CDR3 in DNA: TGCAGTGCTAGAGGGAAGGGACAGGGGATTAGTCAGCCCCAGCATTTT. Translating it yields CSARGKGQGISQPQHF.

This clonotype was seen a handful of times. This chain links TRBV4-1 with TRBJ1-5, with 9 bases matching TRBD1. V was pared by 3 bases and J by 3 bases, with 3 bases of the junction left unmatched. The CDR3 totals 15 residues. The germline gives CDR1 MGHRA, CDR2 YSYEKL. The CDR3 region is CASSQDRGDNQPQHF. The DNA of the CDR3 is TGCGCCAGCAGCCAGGACAGGGGAGACAATCAGCCCCAGCATTTT.

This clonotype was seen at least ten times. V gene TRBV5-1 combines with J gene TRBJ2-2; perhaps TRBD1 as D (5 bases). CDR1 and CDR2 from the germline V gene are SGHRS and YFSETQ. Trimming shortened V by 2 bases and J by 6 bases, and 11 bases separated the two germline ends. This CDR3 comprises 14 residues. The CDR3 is CASSFDSWAGELFF. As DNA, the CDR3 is TGCGCCAGCAGCTTTGACAGTTGGGCCGGGGAGCTGTTTTTT.

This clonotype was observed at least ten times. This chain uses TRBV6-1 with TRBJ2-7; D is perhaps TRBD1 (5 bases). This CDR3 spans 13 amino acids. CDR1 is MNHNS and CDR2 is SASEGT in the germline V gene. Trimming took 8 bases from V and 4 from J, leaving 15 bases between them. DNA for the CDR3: TGTGCCAGCCAGAAGGGGAACTTATACGAGCAGTACTTC. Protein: CASQKGNLYEQYF.

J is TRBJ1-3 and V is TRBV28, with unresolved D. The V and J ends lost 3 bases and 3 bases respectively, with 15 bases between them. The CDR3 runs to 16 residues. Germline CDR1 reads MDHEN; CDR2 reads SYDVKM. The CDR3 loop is CASSFSGVRSGNTIYF. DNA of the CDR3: TGTGCCAGCAGTTTTTCGGGAGTAAGAAGTGGAAACACCATATATTTT.

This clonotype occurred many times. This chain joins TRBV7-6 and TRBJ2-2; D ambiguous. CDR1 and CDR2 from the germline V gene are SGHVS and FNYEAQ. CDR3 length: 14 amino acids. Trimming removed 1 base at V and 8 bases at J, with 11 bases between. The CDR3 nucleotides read TGTGCCAGCAGCTTAGGACCAAATATGGGGGAGCTGTTTTTT. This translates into CASSLGPNMGELFF.

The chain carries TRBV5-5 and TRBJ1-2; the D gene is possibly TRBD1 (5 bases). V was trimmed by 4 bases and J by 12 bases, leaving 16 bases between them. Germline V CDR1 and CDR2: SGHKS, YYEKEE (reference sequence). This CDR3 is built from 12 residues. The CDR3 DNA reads TGTGCCAGCAGCCAGCATGGGGGTCCCCACACCTTC. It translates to CASSQHGGPHTF.

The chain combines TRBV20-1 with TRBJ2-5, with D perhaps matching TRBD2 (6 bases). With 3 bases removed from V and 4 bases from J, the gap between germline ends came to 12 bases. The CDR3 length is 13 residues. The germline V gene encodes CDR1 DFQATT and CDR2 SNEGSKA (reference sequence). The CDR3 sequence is CSARRGGTETQYF. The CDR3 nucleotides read TGCAGTGCTAGGCGTGGGGGGACAGAGACCCAGTACTTC.

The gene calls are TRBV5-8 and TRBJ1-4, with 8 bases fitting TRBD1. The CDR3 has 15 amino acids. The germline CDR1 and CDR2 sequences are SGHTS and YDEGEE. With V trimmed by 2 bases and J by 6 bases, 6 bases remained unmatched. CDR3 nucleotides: TGTGCCAGCAGCTTTTCCGGGACAGGCTATGAAAAACTGTTTTTT. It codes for CASSFSGTGYEKLFF.

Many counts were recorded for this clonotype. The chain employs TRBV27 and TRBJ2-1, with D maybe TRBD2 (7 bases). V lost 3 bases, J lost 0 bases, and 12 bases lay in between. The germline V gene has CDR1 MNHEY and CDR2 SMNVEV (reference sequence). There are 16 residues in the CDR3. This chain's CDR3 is CASSFLGGASYNEQFF. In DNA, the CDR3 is TGTGCCAGCAGTTTTTTGGGGGGGGCCTCCTACAATGAGCAGTTCTTC.

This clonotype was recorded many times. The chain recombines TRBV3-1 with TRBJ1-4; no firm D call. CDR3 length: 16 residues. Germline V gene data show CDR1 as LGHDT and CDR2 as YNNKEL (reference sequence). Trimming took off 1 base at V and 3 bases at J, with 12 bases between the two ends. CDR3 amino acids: CASSQVTTGANEKLFF. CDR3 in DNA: TGTGCCAGCAGCCAAGTCACGACCGGAGCTAATGAAAAACTGTTTTTT. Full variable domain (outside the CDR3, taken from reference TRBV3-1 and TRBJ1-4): DTAVSQTPKYLVTQMGNDKSIKCEQNLGHDTMYWYKQDSKKFLKIMFSYNNKELIINETVPNRFSPKSPDKAHLNLHINSLELGDSAVYFCASSQVTTGANEKLFFGSGTQLSVL.

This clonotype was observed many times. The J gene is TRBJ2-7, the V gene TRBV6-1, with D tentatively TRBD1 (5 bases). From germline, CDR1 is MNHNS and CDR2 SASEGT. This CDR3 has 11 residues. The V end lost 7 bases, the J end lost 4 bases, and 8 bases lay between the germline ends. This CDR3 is CASNQGYEQYF. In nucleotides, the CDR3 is TGTGCCAGCAACCAGGGTTACGAGCAGTACTTC.

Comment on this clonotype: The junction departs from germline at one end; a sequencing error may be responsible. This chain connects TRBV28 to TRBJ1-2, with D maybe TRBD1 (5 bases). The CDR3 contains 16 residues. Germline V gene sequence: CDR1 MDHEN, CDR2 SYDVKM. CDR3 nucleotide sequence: TGTGCCGGCAGCTCTACAACAGGACACGCGAACTATGGCTACACCTTC. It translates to CAGSSTTGHANYGYTF.

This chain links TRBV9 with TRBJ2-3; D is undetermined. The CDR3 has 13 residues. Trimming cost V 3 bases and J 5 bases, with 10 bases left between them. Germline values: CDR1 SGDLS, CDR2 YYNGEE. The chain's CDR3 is CASSALDGDTQYF. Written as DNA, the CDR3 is TGTGCCAGCAGCGCCTTGGACGGAGATACGCAGTATTTT.

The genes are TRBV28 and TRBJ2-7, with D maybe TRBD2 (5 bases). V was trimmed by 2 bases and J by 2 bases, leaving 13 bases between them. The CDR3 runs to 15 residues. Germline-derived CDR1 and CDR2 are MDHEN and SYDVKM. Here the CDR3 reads CASSLAGWGTYEQYF. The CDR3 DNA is TGTGCCAGCAGTTTAGCGGGTTGGGGAACCTACGAGCAGTACTTC.

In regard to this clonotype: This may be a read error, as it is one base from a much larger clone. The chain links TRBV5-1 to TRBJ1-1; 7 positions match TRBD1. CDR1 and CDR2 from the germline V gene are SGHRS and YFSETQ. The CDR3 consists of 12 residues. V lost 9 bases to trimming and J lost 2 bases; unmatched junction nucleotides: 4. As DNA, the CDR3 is TGCGCCACCAGGACAGGCAACACTGAAGCTTTCTTT. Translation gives CATRTGNTEAFF. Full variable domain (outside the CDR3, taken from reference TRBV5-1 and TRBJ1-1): KAGVTQTPRYLIKTRGQQVTLSCSPISGHRSVSWYQQTPGQGLQFLFEYFSETQRNKGNFPGRFSGRQFSNSRSEMNVSTLELGDSALYLCATRTGNTEAFFGQGTRLTVV.